The present T cell receptor beta chain was sequenced within a study of blood T cell repertoires in COVID-19. Per the authors' pipeline: Nucleated cell counts were estimated from reference gene primer amplification. Sequencing used immunoSEQ multiplex PCR; TCRdb keeps in-frame clones, though not all of them. That table is the source of V, J and clone size, and D and trimming were worked out from the DNA. This sample has around 140,000 clones; roughly 79% occur once, and the top ten carry around 8.4%. The CDR3 runs 12 residues. CDR1 and CDR2 (germline): MDHEN, SYDVKM. Trimming removed 4 bases at V and 4 bases at J, with 8 bases between.

The clonotype comes from a human donor in a cohort sampled during active COVID-19. Sequences were obtained from peripheral blood. V and J are TRBV28 and TRBJ2-7; maybe TRBD2 (6 bases). The CDR3 DNA follows: TGTGCCAGCAGTTATGGAGGGTACGAGCAGTACTTC. Translated, it gives CASSYGGYEQYF.